These 14 T cell receptor beta chains came from one sample sequenced in a study of Graves' ophthalmopathy and Graves' hyperthyroidism (dated by TCRdb to 2016 to 2019). Instrument used: Illumina HiSeq 2000. For repertoire sequencing, the TCR beta CDR3 regions were amplified from RNA transcripts. HTBI primers and the Qiagen OneStep RT-PCR kit were used in a first-round RT-PCR, which was followed by a second-round multiplex PCR, size selection and purification. TCRdb reprocessed the public reads (quality trimming at Q25 with fastp, clone calling with MiXCR) and kept in-frame beta chains. Rows matching on CDR3 protein sequence are summarized as one entry with the most common DNA and genes. Across this sample there are 680,000 or so distinct CDR3 sequences, with about a fifth seen only once. Of the sample, more than 5.5% falls within the top ten clones. The sequencing sample was made of peripheral blood. The source is a woman under 30 with stable Graves' hyperthyroidism. Some clones in this sample may be carry-over from other donors' samples. Donor details come from another sample of the same person, matched by shared clones.

This clonotype was detected ten times or more. The chain has TRBV6-2 or TRBV6-3 and TRBJ2-2; 7 nucleotides match TRBD1. CDR3 length: 17 amino acids. The V and J ends lost 3 bases and 1 base, in that order; junction bases with no gene match: 8. Germline V gene data show CDR1 as MNHEY and CDR2 as SVGEGT. The CDR3 reads CASSYSIWTGNTGELFF. Written as DNA, the CDR3 is TGTGCCAGCAGTTATAGTATTTGGACAGGGAACACCGGGGAGCTGTTTTTT.

In its sample, this clonotype was seen many times. The rearrangement links TRBV20-1 to TRBJ1-5, with 8 nucleotides matching TRBD1. Germline V gene lookup returns CDR1 DFQATT and CDR2 SNEGSKA (reference sequence). V shed 0 bases, J shed 0 bases, and the junction held 4 bases outside the gene matches. The length of the CDR3 is 16 residues. CDR3 sequence reads: CSAREGQGLSNQPQHF. The CDR3 nucleotides are TGCAGTGCTAGAGAAGGACAGGGACTTAGCAATCAGCCCCAGCATTTT.

In regard to this clonotype: This may be a read error: a much more frequent sequence differs by one nucleotide. The CDR3 loop is CASSKGSRPAGFGMNTEAFF. DNA for the CDR3: TGTGCCAGCAGCAAAGGTTCAAGGCCAGCCGGCTTTGGCATGAACACTGAAGCTTTCTTT. The V gene is TRBV21-1, the J gene TRBJ1-1. TRBV21-1 is a documented pseudogene. This CDR3 region has 20 residues.

There are a few counts of this clonotype. This chain joins TRBV4-2 and TRBJ2-7; 10 bases agree with TRBD2. CDR1 is LGHNA and CDR2 is YNFKEQ in the germline V gene. With V trimmed by 3 bases and J by 0 bases, 2 bases remained unmatched. CDR3 size: 15 residues. The CDR3 region has the DNA TGTGCCAGCAGCCACGTAGCGGGAGGCTCCTACGAGCAGTACTTC. Residues: CASSHVAGGSYEQYF.

This clonotype was counted at least ten times. The chain combines TRBV29-1 with TRBJ2-3; D is undetermined. Per germline, CDR1 SQVTM and CDR2 ANQGSEA. Trimming shortened V by 5 bases and J by 0 bases, and 9 bases separated the two germline ends. CDR3 length equals 13 residues. The CDR3 DNA sequence: TGCAGCGTTAAAAGGTCCAGCACAGATACGCAGTATTTT. Translated: CSVKRSSTDTQYF.

The CDR3 sequence: CSAKIRGKETQYF. The DNA for the CDR3 is TGCAGTGCTAAAATACGGGGGAAGGAGACCCAGTACTTC. V gene TRBV20-1 combines with J gene TRBJ2-5; tentative D call: TRBD2 (6 bases). Per germline, CDR1 DFQATT and CDR2 SNEGSKA (reference sequence). The V gene lost 4 bases and the J gene lost 5 bases, with 14 bases spanning the gap. The CDR3 is 13 amino acids.

Concerning this clonotype itself: The junction departs from germline at one end; a sequencing error may be responsible. The chain uses TRBV6-1 and TRBJ2-2; D may correspond to TRBD1 or TRBD2 (5 bases each). The CDR3 extends over 13 amino acids. Germline CDR1 and CDR2: MNHNS and SASEGT. The CDR3 reads CASRRPGSGELCF. DNA of the CDR3: TGTGCCAGCAGGAGACCAGGGTCCGGGGAGCTGTGTTTT.

This clonotype has a handful of counts. In nucleotides, the CDR3 is TGCAGCGCAGGAGAGCAGGGAGGAGTTGAGACCCAGTACTTC. Protein: CSAGEQGGVETQYF. The chain recombines TRBV29-1 with TRBJ2-5; perhaps TRBD2 as D (6 bases). Germline-derived CDR1 and CDR2 are SQVTM and ANQGSEA. This CDR3 region has 14 residues. The V and J ends lost 7 bases and 5 bases respectively, with 20 bases between them. The variable domain in full, with the rest retrieved from reference TRBV29-1 and TRBJ2-5, is SAVISQKPSRDICQRGTSLTIQCQVDSQVTMMFWYRQQPGQSLTLIATANQGSEATYESGFVIDKFPISRPNLTFSTLTVSNMSPEDSSIYLCSAGEQGGVETQYFGPGTRLLVL.

This chain links TRBV28 with TRBJ2-4; no clear D gene. This CDR3 contains 15 residues. Germline V lookup: CDR1 MDHEN, CDR2 SYDVKM. The V gene lost 6 bases and the J gene lost 2 bases, with 14 bases spanning the gap. CDR3: CASRRIGITKNIQYF. The CDR3 DNA reads TGTGCCAGCAGGCGTATAGGGATAACCAAAAACATTCAGTACTTC.

This clonotype was picked up many times. The rearrangement joins TRBV6-5 to TRBJ1-2, with D hard to call. The CDR3 consists of 12 residues. From germline, CDR1 is MNHEY and CDR2 SVGAGI. Trimming pared 0 bases from V and 8 bases from J, leaving 7 bases between. CDR3 region: CASSYSGMGYTF. DNA for the CDR3: TGTGCCAGCAGTTACTCTGGGATGGGCTACACCTTC.

This clonotype was observed at least ten times. The rearrangement uses TRBV27 and TRBJ2-7, with TRBD1 matching 11 bases. Trimming cost V 10 bases and J 4 bases; bases outside gene matches: 6. The CDR3 loop spans 13 amino acids. In germline, CDR1 is MNHEY, CDR2 SMNVEV (reference sequence). The chain's CDR3 is CAIMGTGGYEQYF. For the CDR3, the DNA is TGTGCCATCATGGGGACAGGGGGATACGAGCAGTACTTC.

This clonotype showed up many times. The chain is built from TRBV6-1 and TRBJ2-5, with D possibly being TRBD1 (5 bases). V was shortened by 6 bases and J by 5 bases, with 13 bases between the two germline ends. The CDR3 sequence is 13 residues long. Germline CDR1 MNHNS, CDR2 SASEGT. CDR3 bases: TGTGCCAGCAGCGAAATGAAGGGGGAGACCCAGTACTTC. Protein: CASSEMKGETQYF.

V is TRBV6-2 or TRBV6-3 and J is TRBJ1-1; D perhaps matches TRBD1 (5 bases). The germline CDR1 and CDR2 sequences are MNHEY and SVGEGT. V shed 2 bases and J shed 5 bases, with 12 bases lying between them. CDR3 length: 14 amino acids. The CDR3 loop is CASSYAQGGTEAFF. The CDR3 DNA sequence: TGTGCCAGCAGTTACGCCCAGGGAGGGACTGAAGCTTTCTTT.

This clonotype was found a few times. The V call is TRBV9, the J call TRBJ1-2; TRBD1 matches 7 bases. Unmatched junction bases numbered 8, after V lost 3 bases and J lost 6 bases. The CDR3 totals 14 residues. Per germline, CDR1 SGDLS and CDR2 YYNGEE. This CDR3 is CASSGTGEGDGYTF. CDR3 nucleotides: TGTGCCAGCAGCGGCACAGGGGAAGGAGATGGCTACACCTTC.